This T cell receptor (beta chain) stems from a study of OX40 agonist ivuxolimab in advanced cancers. V gave up 6 bases and J gave up 7 bases, with 28 bases separating them. Looked up from germline, CDR1 is SGHDN and CDR2 is FVKESK. The CDR3 is made up of 18 amino acids. Data came from immunoSEQ multiplex PCR; TCRdb stores just in-frame clones and leaves some out. The profile covers roughly 75,000 clones, with less than 90% appearing a single time and over 10% taken by the ten largest. The rearrangement links TRBV14 to TRBJ2-4; possibly TRBD2 for D (6 bases). The clonotype was recovered from an adult with an advanced solid tumor such as melanoma, head and neck, liver or kidney cancer. The specimen comprised CD4+ or CD8+ T cells sorted from blood, sampled in a trial of the OX40 agonist ivuxolimab. CDR3 amino acids: CASREFLGSEGGTNIQYF. CDR3 in DNA: TGTGCCAGCAGGGAGTTCTTAGGGTCCGAGGGAGGAACTAACATTCAGTACTTC.